This TCR beta chain comes out of a study of cytomegalovirus exposure and HLA in healthy donors. Both 60 Vbeta primers and 13 Jbeta primers went into the PCR. This table comes from immunoSEQ multiplex PCR, and its TCRdb copy is limited to in-frame clones, with some not included. The sample lists 150,000 to 200,000 clones; about 80% were seen once. The length of the CDR3 is 14 residues. CDR1 is MNHNS and CDR2 is SASEGT in the germline V gene. The germline V and J ends were trimmed by 10 bases and 5 bases, with 21 bases remaining between them. This sequence joins TRBV6-1 and TRBJ2-7, with D unresolved. Sequencing was carried out using PBMCs. The receptor's source is a woman under 40 in good health and CMV-seronegative. CDR3 in amino acids: CATLVGTRSDEQYF. CDR3 sequence (DNA): TGTGCCACCCTCGTCGGTACCCGTTCGGACGAGCAGTACTTC.